The 26 T cell receptor beta chains listed next were all sequenced from one sample in a study of cytomegalovirus exposure and HLA in healthy donors. The PCR contained 60 Vbeta and 13 Jbeta primers. Repertoires were generated with immunoSEQ multiplex PCR, while TCRdb's copy carries only in-frame clones and drops some. This table has 95,000 or so clones, nearly 70% appearing once. Sequencing was carried out using PBMCs. Every receptor here comes from a woman aged 45-65 years in good health and CMV-seropositive.

The rearrangement joins TRBV7-9 to TRBJ1-3; D unresolved. Germline V gives CDR1 SEHNR, CDR2 FQNEAQ (reference sequence). The CDR3 has 14 amino acids. Between the trimmed V and J ends, which lost 2 bases and 1 base, there was a span of 6 bases. Here the CDR3 DNA reads TGTGCCAGCAGCTTAATCGGGTCTGGAAACACCATATATTTT. It yields the protein CASSLIGSGNTIYF.

The rearrangement uses TRBV10-3 and TRBJ2-7; 8 bases map to TRBD2. The CDR3 is made up of 16 amino acids. Germline V CDR1 and CDR2: ENHRY, SYGVKD. J was trimmed by 3 bases and V by 0 bases; bases with no gene match: 7. In nucleotides, the CDR3 is TGTGCCATCAGTGAGTCCTTGGGACTAGGGATCTACGAGCAGTACTTC. This codes for CAISESLGLGIYEQYF.

The rearrangement joins TRBV10-3 to TRBJ2-7, with 12 bases fitting TRBD2. Germline V CDR1 and CDR2: ENHRY, SYGVKD. Unmatched junction bases numbered 9, after V lost 4 bases and J lost 2 bases. The CDR3 has 17 residues. CDR3 sequence: CAISGVTSGRSTYEQYF. CDR3 nucleotide sequence: TGTGCCATCAGTGGTGTGACTAGCGGGAGATCGACCTACGAGCAGTACTTC.

This chain joins TRBV4-1 and TRBJ1-5; 7 bases line up with TRBD1. CDR3 length: 21 residues. V lost 3 bases to trimming and J lost 0 bases; unmatched junction nucleotides: 20. Germline CDR1 and CDR2: MGHRA and YSYEKL. Here the CDR3 reads CASSQAPGTDPNPNSNQPQHF. CDR3 coding DNA: TGCGCCAGCAGCCAGGCCCCCGGGACAGATCCCAATCCCAATAGCAATCAGCCCCAGCATTTT.

In DNA, the CDR3 is TGCGCCAGCAGCTTGGGACAGGGGGCGCCTGGAAACACCATATATTTT. It codes for CASSLGQGAPGNTIYF. The chain recombines TRBV5-1 with TRBJ1-3; 10 positions match TRBD1. Germline values: CDR1 SGHRS, CDR2 YFSETQ. This CDR3 contains 16 residues. The J segment lost 2 bases and the V segment lost 0 bases, leaving 2 bases of the junction unmatched.

This clone was picked up a small number of times. The J gene is TRBJ2-2, the V gene TRBV19, with 9 bases identical to TRBD1. The trim removed 8 bases at V and 4 bases at J, leaving 8 bases unmatched. Germline values: CDR1 LNHDA, CDR2 SQIVND (reference sequence). The CDR3 extends over 15 amino acids. Written as DNA, the CDR3 is TGTGCCAGTGGAACAGGGGGCGGTTTCACCGGGGAGCTGTTTTTT. Protein sequence: CASGTGGGFTGELFF.

The rearrangement joins TRBV6-5 to TRBJ2-7; 8 bases map to TRBD2. V shed 0 bases and J 2 bases; nucleotides not matched to a gene: 3. The V gene's germline CDR1 is MNHEY and CDR2 SVGAGI. This CDR3 spans 15 amino acids. The CDR3 DNA sequence: TGTGCCAGCAGTTACTCGTCGGGAGGGCCCTACGAGCAGTACTTC. Protein: CASSYSSGGPYEQYF.

The chain is built from TRBV11-2 and TRBJ2-7, with 7 bases aligning to TRBD2. The V gene end was trimmed by 1 base and the J gene end by 10 bases; junction bases not matched to a gene: 13. The CDR3 is made up of 15 amino acids. CDR1 and CDR2 (germline): SGHAT, FQNNGV. CDR3 region: CASSLGNREGPLQYF. The CDR3 nucleotides read TGTGCCAGCAGCTTAGGGAATAGGGAGGGCCCTTTACAGTACTTC. The variable domain in full, completed from reference TRBV11-2 and TRBJ2-7, reads EAGVAQSPRYKIIEKRQSVAFWCNPISGHATLYWYQQILGQGPKLLIQFQNNGVVDDSQLPKDRFSAERLKGVDSTLKIQPAKLEDSAVYLCASSLGNREGPLQYFGPGTRLTVT.

DNA for the CDR3: TGTGCCAGCTCCCTCCTGACAGCCGAACACCCTGAAGCTTTCTTT. Protein: CASSLLTAEHPEAFF. The rearrangement joins TRBV18 to TRBJ1-1; a weak D match, TRBD1 (5 bases). CDR3 length equals 15 residues. The V and J ends lost 6 bases and 6 bases respectively, with 20 bases between them. Germline assignment: CDR1 KGHSH and CDR2 LQKENI.

The chain has TRBV27 and TRBJ2-3; TRBD2 matches 7 bases. Germline CDR1 MNHEY, CDR2 SMNVEV (reference sequence). Germline trimming cut 3 bases from V and 7 bases from J; bases unmatched to any gene: 10. CDR3 length: 15 amino acids. CDR3 DNA: TGTGCCAGCAGTTTGGGAGGGAGGGCTTACAATACGCAGTATTTT. Protein: CASSLGGRAYNTQYF.

The chain uses TRBV6-6 and TRBJ1-2; D not resolved. Between the trimmed V and J ends, which lost 5 bases and 4 bases, there was a span of 11 bases. This CDR3 spans 13 amino acids. Germline V gene data show CDR1 as MNHNY and CDR2 as SVGAGI (reference sequence). CDR3 protein: CASSTNPTYGYTF. In DNA form, the CDR3 reads TGTGCCAGCAGTACTAATCCAACCTATGGCTACACCTTC.

The V call is TRBV25-1, the J call TRBJ2-7; 9 bases line up with TRBD2. Germline CDR1 and CDR2: MGHDK and SYGVNS. The CDR3 has 14 residues. V shed 6 bases and J 5 bases; nucleotides not matched to a gene: 8. The CDR3 DNA sequence: TGTGCCAGCAGCCCCCTAGCGGGGATGGACGAGCAGTACTTC. Translation gives CASSPLAGMDEQYF.

This clone occurred a few times. The CDR3 loop reads CASRGGGEYNEQFF. The CDR3 coding sequence is TGTGCCAGCAGAGGGGGGGGAGAGTACAATGAGCAGTTCTTC. V usage is TRBV28 and J usage is TRBJ2-1; maybe TRBD2 (7 bases). The CDR3 is made up of 14 amino acids. Germline V gene sequence: CDR1 MDHEN, CDR2 SYDVKM. Trimming shortened V by 6 bases and J by 4 bases, and 13 bases separated the two germline ends.

The chain links TRBV19 to TRBJ1-4; unclear D gene. CDR3 length: 14 residues. V lost 3 bases, J lost 4 bases, and 9 bases lay in between. The V gene's germline CDR1 is LNHDA and CDR2 SQIVND (reference sequence). The CDR3 loop is CASSIVGYNEKLFF. The CDR3 DNA sequence: TGTGCCAGTAGTATCGTCGGTTATAATGAAAAACTGTTTTTT.

The rearrangement joins TRBV5-6 to TRBJ1-5; D not certain. CDR3 length: 17 residues. Trimming pared 0 bases from V and 2 bases from J, leaving 15 bases between. Germline values: CDR1 SGHDT, CDR2 YYEEEE. CDR3: CASSLGAGTVGNQPQHF. The CDR3 bases are TGTGCCAGCAGCTTGGGTGCGGGAACCGTTGGCAATCAGCCCCAGCATTTT.

The gene calls are TRBV6-5 and TRBJ2-7; 7 nucleotides match TRBD2. Germline V gives CDR1 MNHEY, CDR2 SVGAGI. Unmatched junction bases numbered 7, after V lost 6 bases and J lost 2 bases. The CDR3 sequence is 14 residues long. CDR3 DNA: TGTGCCAGCAGCATCTGGGGGGGAACCTACGAGCAGTACTTC. It is translated as CASSIWGGTYEQYF.

The chain has TRBV2 and TRBJ1-1; TRBD1 matches at 10 bases. In germline, CDR1 is SNHLY, CDR2 FYNNEI. Trimming cost V 7 bases and J 5 bases; bases outside gene matches: 16. The CDR3 has 17 amino acids. The CDR3 here is CASIGDRGYSGGTEAFF. The CDR3 region has the DNA TGTGCCAGCATTGGGGACAGGGGTTATTCTGGAGGGACTGAAGCTTTCTTT.

Only one count was recorded for this clone. The V call is TRBV19, the J call TRBJ2-5; perhaps TRBD1 as D (6 bases). The closer fit of TRBJ2-7 to the DNA end suggests the J call may be wrong. CDR3 size: 18 residues. CDR1 is LNHDA and CDR2 is SQIVND in the germline V gene (reference sequence). CDR3 coding DNA: TGTGCCAGTAGTATTAAGTCCGGTGGGGACATTGGCTCCTACGAGCAGTACTTC. This gives the protein CASSIKSGGDIGSYEQYF.

This clone was counted between two and nine times. The chain recombines TRBV7-8 with TRBJ1-4; D is perhaps TRBD1 (6 bases). Trimming cost V 3 bases and J 1 base, with 15 bases left between them. The CDR3 extends over 17 amino acids. Germline CDR1 SGHVS, CDR2 FQNEAQ. The CDR3 is CASSFFLQGETNEKLFF. The CDR3 bases are TGTGCCAGCAGCTTTTTTTTACAGGGTGAAACTAATGAAAAACTGTTTTTT. The full variable domain, rest sourced from reference TRBV7-8 and TRBJ1-4, is GAGVSQSPRYKVAKRGQDVALRCDPISGHVSLFWYQQALGQGPEFLTYFQNEAQLDKSGLPSDRFFAERPEGSVSTLKIQRTQQEDSAVYLCASSFFLQGETNEKLFFGSGTQLSVL.

The chain links TRBV5-4 to TRBJ2-1; unclear D gene. Looked up from germline, CDR1 is SGHNT and CDR2 is YYREEE (reference sequence). V lost 1 base to trimming and J lost 9 bases, with 23 bases between them. This CDR3 region has 17 residues. The CDR3 protein is CASSLWPPGSRSGEQFF. The CDR3 region has the DNA TGTGCCAGCAGCTTGTGGCCCCCTGGGTCCCGGTCAGGTGAGCAGTTCTTC.

This clone was detected only a few times. J is TRBJ1-3 and V is TRBV7-9; D uncertain. The CDR3 loop spans 12 amino acids. Germline V gene lookup returns CDR1 SEHNR and CDR2 FQNEAQ (reference sequence). The V gene lost 5 bases and the J gene lost 15 bases, with 17 bases spanning the gap. CDR3 loop: CASSPSREHGYF. The CDR3 nucleotides are TGTGCCAGCAGCCCGTCTCGGGAACACGGATATTTT.

In this sample, this clone turned up once. A much bigger clone sits one base away, suggesting this may be a read error. The rearrangement links TRBV9 to TRBJ2-6, with 9 bases that match TRBD1. Losses at the gene ends were 8 bases for V and 6 bases for J; bases not matched to a gene: 9. The CDR3 totals 15 residues. CDR1 is SGDLS and CDR2 is YYNGEE in the germline V gene. The CDR3 DNA follows: TGTGCCAGTGGACAGGGGAATATTGAGGCCAACGTCCTGACTTTC. Translating gives CASGQGNIEANVLTF.

The J gene is TRBJ2-4, the V gene TRBV19; 7 nucleotides align to TRBD1. The junction had 2 bases not matched to a gene; V was cut back by 5 bases and J by 1 base. From germline, CDR1 is LNHDA and CDR2 SQIVND (reference sequence). This CDR3 contains 14 residues. In DNA form, the CDR3 reads TGTGCCAGTAGTCCGGACAGGGCCAAAAACATTCAGTACTTC. Protein product: CASSPDRAKNIQYF.

In its sample, this clone was seen once. This chain uses TRBV6-6 with TRBJ2-7; 8 nucleotides agree with TRBD2. Germline V gives CDR1 MNHNY, CDR2 SVGAGI (reference sequence). The CDR3 runs 14 residues. With 6 bases clipped from V and 1 base from J, the junction kept 5 bases outside the gene matches. DNA of the CDR3: TGTGCCAGCAGGACCGGGACTAGGTCCTACGAGCAGTACTTC. Amino acids: CASRTGTRSYEQYF.

The CDR3 here is CASSLSPDTQYF. In DNA, the CDR3 is TGTGCCAGCAGTTTAAGCCCAGATACGCAGTATTTT. The chain combines TRBV28 with TRBJ2-3; D gene uncertain. This CDR3 region has 12 residues. CDR1 is MDHEN, CDR2 SYDVKM, per germline. The germline V and J ends were trimmed by 2 bases and 4 bases, with 4 bases remaining between them.

The V and J genes are TRBV2 and TRBJ1-2, with D unclear. CDR1 is SNHLY and CDR2 is FYNNEI in the germline V gene. V lost 8 bases and J lost 7, with 14 bases in between. The CDR3 loop spans 12 amino acids. CDR3 nucleotide sequence: TGTGCCAGCGAGGGCAGTTACGGTGGCTACACCTTC. This sequence encodes CASEGSYGGYTF.